The rows below give T cell receptor beta chains drawn from one sample of a study of blood T cell repertoires in COVID-19. Produced via immunoSEQ multiplex PCR; TCRdb's table is partial and in-frame only. This table holds 210,000 or so clones, 70% to 90% found once. Specimen: peripheral blood. The receptors here all came from a middle-aged man with acute or convalescent COVID-19. Each CDR3 is given with its conserved first and last residue. Fields, in order: V gene, J gene, clone size, CDR3 length, D gene, CDR3 protein, CDR3 DNA. The D gene is left open where the match is weak. The size field is filled for only some rows; it gives once, few, many or a size class.

TRBV18,TRBJ1-2,.,15,.,CASSPRETSNYGYTF,TGTGCCAGCTCACCAAGAGAGACATCAAACTATGGCTACACCTTC
TRBV24-1,TRBJ2-5,.,15,TRBD1,CATSDGTGGRETQYF,TGTGCCACCAGTGATGGGACAGGGGGCCGGGAGACCCAGTACTTC
TRBV30,TRBJ2-5,.,17,TRBD1,CAWSAGGGAPEKETQYF,TGTGCCTGGAGTGCAGGGGGCGGAGCTCCTGAAAAAGAGACCCAGTACTTC
TRBV5-4,TRBJ1-3,once,14,.,CASSSRQAGNTIYF,TGTGCCAGCAGCTCTAGACAGGCTGGAAACACCATATATTTT
TRBV3-1/TRBV3-2,TRBJ1-2,.,14,.,CASSQPGHHYGYTF,TGTGCCAGCAGCCAACCGGGACACCATTATGGCTACACCTTC
TRBV6-5,TRBJ1-4,.,14,.,CASSPGQANEKLFF,TGTGCCAGCAGTCCAGGGCAGGCTAATGAAAAACTGTTTTTT
TRBV6-5,TRBJ1-1,.,15,.,CASSLHRLLDTEAFF,TGTGCCAGCAGCCTACACAGGTTGTTGGACACTGAAGCTTTCTTT
TRBV7-9,TRBJ1-2,.,15,.,CASSLGQANNYGYTF,TGTGCCAGCAGCTTGGGACAAGCCAATAACTATGGCTACACCTTC
TRBV6-5,TRBJ2-3,.,14,.,CASSPTRMGDTQYF,TGTGCCAGCAGTCCGACCCGAATGGGCGATACGCAGTATTTT
TRBV18,TRBJ2-7,.,14,TRBD1,CASREEQGAYEQYF,TGTGCCAGTCGCGAGGAACAGGGGGCTTACGAGCAGTACTTC
TRBV27,TRBJ1-5,.,15,.,CASSATGGSNQPQHF,TGTGCCAGCAGTGCGACCGGGGGTAGCAATCAGCCCCAGCATTTT
TRBV6-5,TRBJ1-2,.,13,.,CASMEVMGAGYTF,TGTGCCAGCATGGAAGTGATGGGGGCTGGCTACACCTTC
TRBV11-2,TRBJ1-1,.,15,TRBD1,CASSLGAGQGLEAFF,TGTGCCAGCAGCTTAGGCGCGGGACAGGGACTTGAAGCTTTCTTT
TRBV5-1,TRBJ2-5,.,13,TRBD2,CASSGGLQETQYF,TGCGCCAGCAGCGGGGGACTACAAGAGACCCAGTACTTC
TRBV12-5,TRBJ1-4,.,14,.,CASGLERTNEKLFF,TGTGCTAGTGGTTTGGAGAGAACTAATGAAAAACTGTTTTTT
TRBV11-2,TRBJ1-1,.,14,TRBD1,CASSYTGGVIEAFF,TGTGCCAGCAGCTATACAGGGGGCGTGATTGAAGCTTTCTTT
TRBV27,TRBJ1-2,.,13,.,CASSLAGGYGYTF,TGTGCCAGCAGTTTAGCGGGGGGCTATGGCTACACCTTC
TRBV2,TRBJ2-1,.,16,TRBD2,CASSATGTSGWNEQFF,TGTGCCAGCAGTGCCACCGGGACTAGCGGATGGAATGAGCAGTTCTTC
TRBV5-1,TRBJ1-1,.,14,TRBD1,CASSFTGDNTEAFF,TGCGCCAGCAGCTTTACAGGGGACAACACTGAAGCTTTCTTT
TRBV6-1,TRBJ2-7,.,14,.,CASSPPVKTYEQYF,TGTGCCAGCAGTCCCCCGGTGAAAACCTACGAGCAGTACTTC
TRBV19,TRBJ2-2,.,14,.,CASRTDLAGGELFF,TGTGCCAGTAGAACCGACCTGGCGGGCGGGGAGCTGTTTTTT
TRBV6-1,TRBJ2-2,.,15,.,CASSEQVGRTGELFF,TGTGCCAGCAGTGAACAGGTGGGGCGAACCGGGGAGCTGTTTTTT
TRBV6-4,TRBJ1-2,.,15,.,CASSATDKGNYGYTF,TGTGCCAGCAGTGCCACGGACAAAGGGAACTATGGCTACACCTTC
TRBV18,TRBJ1-6,.,16,.,CASSPWAASYNSPLHF,TGTGCCAGCTCCCCTTGGGCTGCCTCCTATAATTCACCCCTCCACTTT
TRBV7-2,TRBJ1-4,.,15,TRBD1,CASRATGGPNEKLFF,TGTGCCAGCAGGGCTACAGGGGGCCCTAATGAAAAACTGTTTTTT
TRBV29-1,TRBJ1-5,.,14,.,CSVGEDLGNQPQHF,TGCAGCGTTGGCGAGGATCTAGGCAATCAGCCCCAGCATTTT
TRBV25-1,TRBJ1-3,once,14,.,CASGRQGSGNTIYF,TGTGCCAGCGGCCGTCAGGGTTCTGGAAACACCATATATTTT
TRBV6-2/TRBV6-3,TRBJ1-2,.,13,TRBD1,CASSTTGNYGYTF,TGTGCCAGCAGCACGACAGGGAACTATGGCTACACCTTC
TRBV30,TRBJ1-3,.,13,.,CAWSQTDGNTIYF,TGTGCCTGGAGTCAGACAGACGGAAACACCATATATTTT
TRBV5-1,TRBJ2-1,.,14,TRBD1,CASSLRQGYNEQFF,TGCGCCAGCAGCTTGAGACAGGGGTACAATGAGCAGTTCTTC
TRBV6-5,TRBJ1-2,.,15,.,CASSYRAGSLSGYTF,TGTGCCAGCAGTTACCGGGCGGGTTCTCTTTCCGGCTACACCTTC
TRBV19,TRBJ1-2,.,15,.,CASRRNLEGTYGYTF,TGTGCCAGTAGACGGAATCTGGAGGGGACCTATGGCTACACCTTC
TRBV6-1,TRBJ1-4,once,17,TRBD1,CASSESGRGSTNEKLFF,TGTGCCAGCAGTGAAAGCGGCAGGGGGAGCACTAATGAAAAACTGTTTTTT
TRBV20-1,TRBJ2-7,.,11,.,CSAGLGYEQYF,TGCAGTGCAGGTCTAGGCTACGAGCAGTACTTC
TRBV11-3,TRBJ2-7,.,13,TRBD1,CASSSGTGYEQYF,TGTGCCAGCAGCTCCGGGACAGGGTACGAGCAGTACTTC
TRBV27,TRBJ2-7,.,13,.,CASPQRPRYEQYF,TGTGCCAGCCCCCAACGCCCCAGATACGAGCAGTACTTC
TRBV29-1,TRBJ2-7,.,14,.,CSVVRQEGSYEQYF,TGCAGCGTTGTGAGGCAGGAGGGATCCTACGAGCAGTACTTC
TRBV5-1,TRBJ1-2,.,12,.,CASSLTGNGYTF,TGCGCCAGCAGCTTGACGGGAAATGGCTACACCTTC